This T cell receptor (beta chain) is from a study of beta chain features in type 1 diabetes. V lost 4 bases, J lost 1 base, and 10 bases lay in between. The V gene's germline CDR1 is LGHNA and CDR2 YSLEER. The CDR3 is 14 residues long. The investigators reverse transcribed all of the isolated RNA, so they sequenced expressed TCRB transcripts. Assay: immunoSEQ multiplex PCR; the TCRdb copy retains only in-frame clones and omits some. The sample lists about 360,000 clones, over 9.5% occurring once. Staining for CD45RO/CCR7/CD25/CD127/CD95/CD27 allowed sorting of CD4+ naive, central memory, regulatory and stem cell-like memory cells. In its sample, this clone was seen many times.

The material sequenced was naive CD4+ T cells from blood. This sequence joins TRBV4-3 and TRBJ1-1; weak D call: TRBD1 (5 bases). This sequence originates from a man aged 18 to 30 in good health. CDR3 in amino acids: CASSPSTGNTEAFF. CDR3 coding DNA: TGCGCCAGCAGCCCCAGTACAGGGAACACTGAAGCTTTCTTT.